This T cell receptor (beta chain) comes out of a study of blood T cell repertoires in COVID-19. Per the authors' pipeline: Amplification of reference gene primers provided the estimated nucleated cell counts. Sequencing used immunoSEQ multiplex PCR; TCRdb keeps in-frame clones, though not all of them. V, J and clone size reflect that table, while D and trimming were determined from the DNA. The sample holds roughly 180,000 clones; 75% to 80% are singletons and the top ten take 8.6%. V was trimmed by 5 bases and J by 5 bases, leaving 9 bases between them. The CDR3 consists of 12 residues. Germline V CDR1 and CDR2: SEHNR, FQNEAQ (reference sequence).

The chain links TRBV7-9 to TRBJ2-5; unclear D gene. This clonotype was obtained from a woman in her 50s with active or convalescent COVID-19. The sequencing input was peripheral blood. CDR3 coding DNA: TGTGCCAGCAGCATCCTTCCGGAGACCCAGTACTTC. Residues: CASSILPETQYF.